Each of the 26 T cell receptor beta chains below was sequenced from the same sample in a study of molecular identifiers for immune sequencing clone quantification. TCRdb re-derived calls from the PCR reads in MiXCR, one entry per CDR3 protein. The repertoire has just over 35,000 distinct CDR3 sequences, roughly 20% of them found once; the top ten carry about 6.2%. Sequenced input: naive CD8+ T cells from blood, with Jurkat cell RNA spiked in. Subset indicated: FACS-sorted CD8+CD4-CCR7+CD45RA+ naive T cells. The receptors come from a human donor in good health. Some libraries in this study had Jurkat cell RNA spiked in.

The chain couples TRBV10-3 to TRBJ2-2, with TRBD2 matching 9 bases. Trimming at V came to 7 bases and at J to 7 bases, leaving 13 bases not matched to a gene. CDR3 length equals 16 residues. Germline CDR1 and CDR2: ENHRY and SYGVKD. The CDR3 is CAIIDGDSGSGGELFF. DNA for the CDR3: TGTGCCATCATCGACGGGGATAGCGGGAGTGGCGGGGAGCTGTTTTTT.

On this clonotype: This clone may be a read error of a much larger clone one base away. V gene TRBV18 combines with J gene TRBJ1-1; 7 positions agree with TRBD1. CDR1 is KGHSH, CDR2 LQKENI, per germline. The CDR3 length is 14 residues. DNA for the CDR3: TGTGCCTGCTCACCACAGGGGCTGAACACTGAAGCTTTCTTT. Protein product: CACSPQGLNTEAFF.

This clonotype turned up a few times. V and J are TRBV7-2 and TRBJ2-7, with D possibly matching TRBD2 (6 bases). Trimming took 1 base from V and 3 from J, leaving 7 bases between them. Germline V gives CDR1 SGHTA, CDR2 FQGNSA. The CDR3 has 13 amino acids. The CDR3 protein is CASSLGTNYEQYF. DNA for the CDR3: TGTGCCAGCAGCTTAGGGACTAACTACGAGCAGTACTTC.

This clonotype is categorized as medium-sized. The rearrangement links TRBV5-8 to TRBJ1-1; 8 bases match TRBD1. This CDR3 region has 12 residues. CDR1 is SGHTS and CDR2 is YDEGEE in the germline V gene. J gave up 10 bases and V 0 bases, and 2 bases lay outside the gene matches. The CDR3 region is CASSLGGTGAFF. Written as DNA, the CDR3 is TGTGCCAGCAGCTTGGGCGGGACAGGAGCTTTCTTT.

Remarks on this clonotype: A clone one base away is much larger, so this may be a read error. The chain combines TRBV28 with TRBJ2-3; tentatively, D is TRBD2 (6 bases). V lost 5 bases to trimming and J lost 4 bases, with 19 bases between them. The CDR3 loop spans 16 amino acids. Per germline, CDR1 MDHEN and CDR2 SYDVKM. The DNA for the CDR3 is TGTGCCAGCAGTCCCCCTCTTGCGGCTAGCGCAGATACGCAGTATTTT. This encodes CASSPPLAASADTQYF.

This clonotype showed up many times. The V and J genes are TRBV9 and TRBJ2-1, with TRBD2 as a possible D gene (6 bases). Deletions cut 3 bases from V and 3 bases from J, with 19 bases between. This CDR3 is 17 amino acids long. Germline CDR1 SGDLS, CDR2 YYNGEE. The CDR3 nucleotides read TGTGCCAGCAGCGCCCGGGGGTGGGCGGGACGCTACAATGAGCAGTTCTTC. Amino acids: CASSARGWAGRYNEQFF.

The chain has TRBV7-2 and TRBJ2-2; 9 bases match TRBD2. The CDR3 is 17 amino acids. Germline trimming cut 1 base from V and 4 bases from J; bases unmatched to any gene: 7. Germline loops: CDR1 SGHTA, CDR2 FQGNSA. CDR3 residues: CASSLGVAGVFTGELFF. The CDR3 DNA sequence: TGTGCCAGCAGCTTAGGTGTAGCGGGAGTGTTCACCGGGGAGCTGTTTTTT. The full variable domain, completed using reference TRBV7-2 and TRBJ2-2, is GAGVSQSPSNKVTEKGKDVELRCDPISGHTALYWYRQSLGQGLEFLIYFQGNSAPDKSGLPSDRFSAERTGGSVSTLTIQRTQQEDSAVYLCASSLGVAGVFTGELFFGEGSRLTVL.

In this sample, this clonotype turned up a few times. J is TRBJ1-1 and V is TRBV5-1, with D tentatively TRBD1 (5 bases). Germline V gene sequence: CDR1 SGHRS, CDR2 YFSETQ. This CDR3 spans 11 amino acids. The V and J ends lost 3 bases and 7 bases respectively, with 7 bases between them. CDR3: CASSWGGEAFF. The CDR3 DNA reads as TGCGCCAGCAGCTGGGGCGGTGAAGCTTTCTTT.

This clonotype was counted many times. The chain carries TRBV7-2 and TRBJ1-5; perhaps TRBD1 as D (6 bases). V lost 1 base, J lost 3 bases, and 10 bases lay in between. Germline-derived CDR1 and CDR2 are SGHTA and FQGNSA. This CDR3 spans 15 amino acids. The CDR3 region is CASSLEDSPNQPQHF. The CDR3 nucleotides read TGTGCCAGCAGCTTAGAGGACAGTCCCAATCAGCCCCAGCATTTT.

This clonotype was observed at least ten times. The rearrangement uses TRBV7-8 and TRBJ2-7, with 8 bases that match TRBD2. Germline-derived CDR1 and CDR2 are SGHVS and FQNEAQ. The J segment lost 3 bases and the V segment lost 0 bases, leaving 4 bases of the junction unmatched. The CDR3 has 15 residues. The CDR3 DNA reads TGTGCCAGCAGCTTAGCCGGAAGCGGGAGCTACGAGCAGTACTTC. As protein: CASSLAGSGSYEQYF.

This clonotype was observed at least ten times. The rearrangement uses TRBV4-1 and TRBJ2-1; TRBD2 matches 7 bases. V was clipped by 0 bases and J by 8 bases; unmatched bases: 7. The germline gives CDR1 MGHRA, CDR2 YSYEKL. The CDR3 totals 15 residues. The DNA for the CDR3 is TGCGCCAGCAGCCAAGAGTGGGAGGGAAGGTATGAGCAGTTCTTC. Its protein product is CASSQEWEGRYEQFF.

On this clonotype itself: At one end, the junction sequence differs from germline, possibly due to a read error. This chain links TRBV12-3 or TRBV12-4 with TRBJ2-2; 7 positions agree with TRBD2. The CDR3 runs to 16 residues. In DNA form, the CDR3 reads TGTGCCAGCAGCTTAGCTAGGACTAGTCGCACCGGGGAGCTGTTTTTT. It yields the protein CASSLARTSRTGELFF.

For this clonotype: This could be a read error, since a much larger clone is one nucleotide away. V and J are TRBV9 and TRBJ2-2, with D perhaps given as TRBD1 or TRBD2 (5 bases each). Germline V gives CDR1 SGDLS, CDR2 YYNGEE. The CDR3 is made up of 19 amino acids. The CDR3 region is CAGSVTTTPGRRTTGELFF. In DNA form, the CDR3 reads TGTGCCGGCAGCGTAACTACTACACCGGGACGGCGAACCACCGGGGAGCTGTTTTTT.

At least ten counts were recorded for this clonotype. The CDR3 loop reads CASSPMGFYNEQFF. Written as DNA, the CDR3 is TGTGCCAGCAGCCCCATGGGGTTCTACAATGAGCAGTTCTTC. The gene calls are TRBV7-9 and TRBJ2-1; no clear D gene. Germline CDR1 SEHNR, CDR2 FQNEAQ (reference sequence). V lost 5 bases and J 3 bases, leaving 11 bases between the germline ends. CDR3 size: 14 residues.

This clonotype was recorded many times. This chain links TRBV5-4 with TRBJ2-7; the D gene is possibly TRBD2 (5 bases). CDR1 is SGHNT, CDR2 YYREEE, per germline (reference sequence). Trimming removed 4 bases from V and 3 bases from J, with 14 bases in between. CDR3 length equals 14 residues. In DNA, the CDR3 is TGTGCCAGCAGCCAGGACTGGGGAATCTACGAGCAGTACTTC. Encoded protein: CASSQDWGIYEQYF.

The rearrangement joins TRBV7-2 to TRBJ2-5; TRBD2 matches 8 bases. The CDR3 covers 14 residues. The germline gives CDR1 SGHTA, CDR2 FQGNSA. Trimming removed 3 bases from V and 5 bases from J; junction bases left unmatched: 5. Here the CDR3 DNA reads TGTGCCAGCAGCTTCAGTAGCGGGATGGAGACCCAGTACTTC. Protein: CASSFSSGMETQYF.

This clonotype was counted between two and nine times. This may be a read error: a much more frequent sequence differs by one nucleotide. This rearrangement joins TRBV20-1 to TRBJ2-5, with TRBD2 matching over 11 bases. Germline V gene sequence: CDR1 DFQATT, CDR2 SNEGSKA (reference sequence). The CDR3 totals 14 residues. CDR3 nucleotide sequence: TGCAGTGCCAAATCTAGCGGGAGGCCAGAGACCCAGTGCTTC. Protein: CSAKSSGRPETQCF.

This clonotype has a count of ten or more. The chain is built from TRBV10-3 and TRBJ2-7; possibly TRBD2 for D (5 bases). Germline V lookup: CDR1 ENHRY, CDR2 SYGVKD. CDR3 length: 13 amino acids. Trimming pared 8 bases from V and 2 bases from J, leaving 13 bases between. The CDR3 protein is CAIVRESPYEQYF. The CDR3, as DNA: TGTGCCATCGTTAGGGAGAGTCCCTACGAGCAGTACTTC.

At least ten counts were recorded for this clonotype. The chain recombines TRBV2 with TRBJ1-2, with a tentative D call TRBD1 (5 bases). CDR1 SNHLY and CDR2 FYNNEI come from the germline V gene. V was clipped by 4 bases and J by 4 bases, with 10 bases between them. The CDR3 is 13 amino acids. DNA for the CDR3: TGTGCCAGCAGTGGCGCGGGGACCTATGGCTACACCTTC. Its translation is CASSGAGTYGYTF. Looking up the rest from reference TRBV2 and TRBJ1-2 gives the full variable domain: EPEVTQTPSHQVTQMGQEVILRCVPISNHLYFYWYRQILGQKVEFLVSFYNNEISEKSEIFDDQFSVERPDGSNFTLKIRSTKLEDSAMYFCASSGAGTYGYTFGSGTRLTVV.

The chain joins TRBV6-1 to TRBJ2-7, with D perhaps TRBD2 (6 bases). The V gene lost 4 bases and the J gene lost 0 bases, with 10 bases spanning the gap. Germline V gene sequence: CDR1 MNHNS, CDR2 SASEGT. The CDR3 runs 14 residues. For the CDR3, the DNA is TGTGCCAGCAGTGGAGGACTAAGCTCCTACGAGCAGTACTTC. Translated, it gives CASSGGLSSYEQYF.

The V call is TRBV5-6, the J call TRBJ2-1; D unresolved. V lost 6 bases and J lost 7, with 11 bases in between. This CDR3 is 12 amino acids long. The germline CDR1 and CDR2 sequences are SGHDT and YYEEEE. The CDR3 spells CASTSPANEQFF. The CDR3 bases are TGTGCCAGCACCTCCCCAGCGAATGAGCAGTTCTTC.

There are many counts of this clonotype. The chain links TRBV5-5 to TRBJ2-5; TRBD1 might be the D (6 bases). The CDR3 is 11 residues long. The germline CDR1 and CDR2 sequences are SGHKS and YYEKEE (reference sequence). Trimming removed 10 bases from V and 10 bases from J, with 17 bases in between. The CDR3 sequence is CASQRGTSQYF. CDR3 coding DNA: TGTGCCTCTCAGAGGGGGACAAGCCAGTACTTC.

Regarding this clonotype: This clone may be a read error of a much larger clone one base away. The chain employs TRBV28 and TRBJ1-1, with D uncertain. This CDR3 contains 14 residues. Germline CDR1 is MDHEN and CDR2 is SYDVKM. V dropped 5 bases and J dropped 6 bases, with 16 bases sitting between them. The DNA of the CDR3 is TGTGCCAGCAGTCGTGCTTCCCGATACGCTGAAGCTTTCTTT. Protein product: CASSRASRYAEAFF.

The rearrangement links TRBV5-6 to TRBJ1-4; TRBD1 matches at 10 bases. This CDR3 contains 15 residues. V lost 4 bases, J lost 6 bases, and 6 bases stayed unmatched. The germline CDR1 and CDR2 sequences are SGHDT and YYEEEE. The CDR3 DNA reads TGTGCCAGCAGCGCTTCCGGGACAGGGGATGAAAAACTGTTTTTT. Translating gives CASSASGTGDEKLFF.

This clonotype was detected many times. The V and J genes are TRBV4-3 and TRBJ1-4, with D unresolved. Germline V gene sequence: CDR1 LGHNA, CDR2 YSLEER. This CDR3 is built from 17 residues. Trimming removed 0 bases from V and 8 bases from J, with 19 bases in between. CDR3 sequence (DNA): TGCGCCAGCAGCCAAGATTGGGGAGACCTTACCGTCGAAAAACTGTTTTTT. It yields the protein CASSQDWGDLTVEKLFF.

This clonotype came up many times. Here the CDR3 DNA reads TGTGCCAGCAGTTTCTGGGATACGCAGTATTTT. This translates into CASSFWDTQYF. The genes are TRBV12-3 or TRBV12-4 and TRBJ2-3; D gene unclear. Trimming left V 3 bases short and J 6 bases short, with 4 bases between. The CDR3 totals 11 residues.